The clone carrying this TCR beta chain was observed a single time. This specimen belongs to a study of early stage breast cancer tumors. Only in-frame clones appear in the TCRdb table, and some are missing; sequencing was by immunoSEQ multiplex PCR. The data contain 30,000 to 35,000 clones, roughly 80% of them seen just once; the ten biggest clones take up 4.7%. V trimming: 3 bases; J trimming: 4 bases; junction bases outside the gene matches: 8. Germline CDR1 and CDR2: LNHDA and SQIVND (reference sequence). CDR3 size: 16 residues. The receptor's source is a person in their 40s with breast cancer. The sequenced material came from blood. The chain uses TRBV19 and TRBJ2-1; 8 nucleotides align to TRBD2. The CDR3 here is CASSMEAGDHYNEQFF. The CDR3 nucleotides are TGTGCCAGTAGTATGGAAGCGGGAGACCATTACAATGAGCAGTTCTTC. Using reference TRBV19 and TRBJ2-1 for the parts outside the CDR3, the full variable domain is DGGITQSPKYLFRKEGQNVTLSCEQNLNHDAMYWYRQDPGQGLRLIYYSQIVNDFQKGDIAEGYSVSREKKESFPLTVTSAQKNPTAFYLCASSMEAGDHYNEQFFGPGTRLTVL.